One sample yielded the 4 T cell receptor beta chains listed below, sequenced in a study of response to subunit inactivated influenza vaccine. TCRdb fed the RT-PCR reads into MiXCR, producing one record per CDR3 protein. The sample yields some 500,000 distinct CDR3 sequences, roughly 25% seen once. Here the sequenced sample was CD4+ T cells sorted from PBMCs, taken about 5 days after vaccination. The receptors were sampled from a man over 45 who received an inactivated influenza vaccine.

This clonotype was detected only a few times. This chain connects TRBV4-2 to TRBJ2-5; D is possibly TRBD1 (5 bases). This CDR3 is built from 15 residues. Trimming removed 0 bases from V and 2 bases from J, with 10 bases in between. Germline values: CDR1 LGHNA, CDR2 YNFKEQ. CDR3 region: CASSQDRGTQETQYF. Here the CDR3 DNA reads TGTGCCAGCAGCCAAGATAGGGGCACGCAAGAGACCCAGTACTTC.

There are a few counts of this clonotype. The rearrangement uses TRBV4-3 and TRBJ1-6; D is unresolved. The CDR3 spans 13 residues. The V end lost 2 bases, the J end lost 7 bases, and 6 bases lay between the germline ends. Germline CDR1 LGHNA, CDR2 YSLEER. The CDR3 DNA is TGCGCCAGCAGCCAACGACGGAATTCACCCCTCCACTTT. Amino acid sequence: CASSQRRNSPLHF.

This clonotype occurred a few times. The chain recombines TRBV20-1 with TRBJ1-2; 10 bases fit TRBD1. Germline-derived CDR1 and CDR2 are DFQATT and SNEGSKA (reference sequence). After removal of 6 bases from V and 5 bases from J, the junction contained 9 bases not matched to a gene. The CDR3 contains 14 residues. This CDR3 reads CSAGGTGAWYGYTF. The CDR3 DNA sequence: TGCAGTGCGGGTGGGACAGGGGCCTGGTATGGCTACACCTTC.

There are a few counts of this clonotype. CDR3 residues: CATRLGGRNYEQYF. The DNA for the CDR3 is TGTGCCACCCGACTCGGCGGGAGGAACTACGAGCAGTACTTC. The V call is TRBV19, the J call TRBJ2-7; 8 bases match TRBD2. The germline gives CDR1 LNHDA, CDR2 SQIVND (reference sequence). The CDR3 spans 14 residues. V shed 10 bases and J 3 bases; nucleotides not matched to a gene: 11.